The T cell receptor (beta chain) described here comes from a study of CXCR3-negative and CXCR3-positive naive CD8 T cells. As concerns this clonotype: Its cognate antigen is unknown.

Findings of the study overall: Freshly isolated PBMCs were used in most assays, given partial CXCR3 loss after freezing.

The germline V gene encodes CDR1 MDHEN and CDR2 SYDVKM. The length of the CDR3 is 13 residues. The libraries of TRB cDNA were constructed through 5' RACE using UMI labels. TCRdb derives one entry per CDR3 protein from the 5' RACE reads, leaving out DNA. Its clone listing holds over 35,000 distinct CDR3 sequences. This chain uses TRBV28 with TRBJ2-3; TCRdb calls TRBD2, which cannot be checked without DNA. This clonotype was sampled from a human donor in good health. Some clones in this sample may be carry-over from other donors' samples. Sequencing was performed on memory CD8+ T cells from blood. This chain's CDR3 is CASTLGLADTQYF.